In this sample, the clone carrying this T cell receptor (beta chain) turned up a few times. The antigen is unknown. The germline CDR1 and CDR2 sequences are SGDLS and YYNGEE. The V end was cut by 6 bases, the J end by 4 bases, with 16 bases between. This CDR3 is 14 amino acids long. This entry is derived from a study of T cell clonotyping in hematopoietic cell transplantation. The wider study: Recipient samples before transplant were obtained post-cytoreduction. Study-level findings and limits: Cells were unsorted, so CD4 and CD8 contributions were not separated.

The time point was: recipient sample about 28 days before transplant, after cytoreduction. Produced via immunoSEQ multiplex PCR; TCRdb's table is partial and in-frame only. The table lists about 49,000 clones, 85% to 90% of them singletons. This rearrangement joins TRBV9 to TRBJ1-1; D call uncertain. This receptor was taken from a man in his sixties with biphenotypic leukemia. Some clones in this sample may be carry-over from other donors' samples. Sequenced material: peripheral blood mononuclear cells, taken before stem cell transplant. The CDR3 is CASTAGSGSTEAFF. The DNA for the CDR3 is TGTGCCAGCACCGCTGGGAGCGGGAGCACTGAAGCTTTCTTT.